The 14 T cell receptor beta chains below come from one sample, sequenced in a study of blood T cell repertoires in COVID-19. Sequencing used immunoSEQ multiplex PCR; TCRdb keeps in-frame clones, though not all of them. Here the sample spans tens of thousands of clones, about 88% being singletons. Sequenced: peripheral blood. The source of these receptors is a human donor in a cohort sampled during active COVID-19.

CDR3 coding DNA: TGTGCCAGCAGTGAAAGGGGTCGGATCCACGAGCAGTACTTC. Translated: CASSERGRIHEQYF. V gene TRBV6-1 combines with J gene TRBJ2-7, with a possible D match to TRBD1 (5 bases). The CDR3 length is 14 residues. Germline assignment: CDR1 MNHNS and CDR2 SASEGT. Trimming took off 2 bases at V and 5 bases at J, with 13 bases between the two ends.

V and J are TRBV3-1 (or the pseudogene TRBV3-2) and TRBJ1-4, with D tentatively TRBD1 (5 bases). Between the trimmed V and J ends, which lost 0 bases and 4 bases, there was a span of 12 bases. The CDR3 totals 16 residues. Germline V CDR1 and CDR2: LGHDT, YNNKEL (reference sequence). The CDR3 coding sequence is TGTGCCAGCAGCCAAGATCTGACAGATGATAATGAAAAACTGTTTTTT. Translation: CASSQDLTDDNEKLFF.

The chain employs TRBV10-3 and TRBJ1-1; no firm D call. Germline CDR1 is ENHRY and CDR2 is SYGVKD. This CDR3 spans 15 amino acids. V gave up 0 bases and J gave up 5 bases, with 13 bases separating them. The DNA for the CDR3 is TGTGCCATCAGTGAGTCATTTGGGAGAGAGACTGAAGCTTTCTTT. Translating it yields CAISESFGRETEAFF.

V is TRBV19 and J is TRBJ1-6; a weak D match, TRBD1 (6 bases). Trimming shortened V by 5 bases and J by 6 bases, and 8 bases separated the two germline ends. The CDR3 consists of 13 residues. Germline V gene sequence: CDR1 LNHDA, CDR2 SQIVND (reference sequence). The CDR3 protein is CASSLQGNSPLHF. CDR3 DNA: TGTGCCAGTAGTCTACAGGGTAATTCACCCCTCCACTTT.

V is TRBV27 and J is TRBJ2-7, with a tentative D call TRBD2 (7 bases). This CDR3 spans 15 amino acids. The V end was cut by 5 bases, the J end by 1 base, with 15 bases between. Per germline, CDR1 MNHEY and CDR2 SMNVEV (reference sequence). This chain's CDR3 is CASSTEGGKSYEQYF. The CDR3 coding sequence is TGTGCCAGCAGTACCGAGGGGGGGAAGTCCTACGAGCAGTACTTC.

The chain joins TRBV2 to TRBJ2-5, with TRBD1 as a possible D gene (6 bases). V was trimmed by 8 bases and J by 5 bases, leaving 15 bases between them. This CDR3 spans 13 amino acids. Germline V CDR1 and CDR2: SNHLY, FYNNEI. The CDR3 spells CASQWGREETQYF. In DNA, the CDR3 is TGTGCCAGCCAGTGGGGGCGCGAGGAGACCCAGTACTTC.

The rearrangement links TRBV5-1 to TRBJ2-1, with a weak D call TRBD1 (5 bases). The CDR3 runs to 14 residues. Germline assignment: CDR1 SGHRS and CDR2 YFSETQ. The V end lost 4 bases, the J end lost 5 bases, and 13 bases lay between the germline ends. The CDR3 DNA reads as TGCGCCAGCAGCGCAGGACACCTAGACAATGAGCAGTTCTTC. Translation: CASSAGHLDNEQFF.

The rearrangement joins TRBV15 to TRBJ2-1; the match to TRBD2 covers 9 bases. J lost 7 bases, V lost 6 bases, and 16 bases had no gene match. The CDR3 is 17 amino acids. CDR1 is LNHNV and CDR2 is YYDKDF in the germline V gene (reference sequence). CDR3 coding DNA: TGTGCCACCAGGGCCGGGTTGGGAGCGGGGGGCGGGAATGAGCAGTTCTTC. Encoded protein: CATRAGLGAGGGNEQFF.

This chain joins TRBV18 and TRBJ2-3; TRBD2 might be the D (5 bases). CDR3 size: 15 residues. The germline CDR1 and CDR2 sequences are KGHSH and LQKENI. V gave up 1 base and J gave up 1 base, with 9 bases separating them. The CDR3 is CASSPREGRTDTQYF. In nucleotides, the CDR3 is TGTGCCAGCTCACCACGAGAGGGCCGCACAGATACGCAGTATTTT.

J is TRBJ1-5 and V is TRBV2; possible D gene TRBD1, 6 bases. Germline V gives CDR1 SNHLY, CDR2 FYNNEI. CDR3 length equals 16 residues. Trimming took off 6 bases at V and 1 base at J, with 16 bases between the two ends. The CDR3: CASRVTGLRSNQPQHF. As DNA, the CDR3 is TGTGCCAGCAGGGTTACAGGGCTTAGGAGCAATCAGCCCCAGCATTTT.

The chain has TRBV19 and TRBJ1-5; D is unclear. V lost 1 base, J lost 6 bases, and 13 bases lay in between. Germline CDR1 and CDR2: LNHDA and SQIVND (reference sequence). The CDR3 is 15 residues long. For the CDR3, the DNA is TGTGCCAGTAGTATAGGGGGAGTTCGGGCTCAGCCCCAGCATTTT. It yields the protein CASSIGGVRAQPQHF.

The chain combines TRBV14 with TRBJ1-6; 9 bases agree with TRBD1. Trimming at V came to 7 bases and at J to 2 bases, leaving 15 bases not matched to a gene. Germline CDR1 and CDR2: SGHDN and FVKESK. The CDR3 is 19 residues long. The CDR3 DNA follows: TGTGCCAGCACCAAGGGGGACAGGGTAAGAGGGGCCTATAATTCACCCCTCCACTTT. Translation gives CASTKGDRVRGAYNSPLHF.

V gene TRBV27 combines with J gene TRBJ1-4; unclear D gene. Trimming stripped 5 bases from V and 5 bases from J, with 15 bases between. The CDR3 sequence is 15 residues long. The V gene's germline CDR1 is MNHEY and CDR2 SMNVEV (reference sequence). The DNA for the CDR3 is TGTGCCAGCAGTCCCCTGGGCCCGACAAATGAAAAACTGTTTTTT. Its translation: CASSPLGPTNEKLFF.

J is TRBJ2-1 and V is TRBV3-1 (or the pseudogene TRBV3-2); TRBD2 matches at 11 bases. This CDR3 has 17 residues. With 4 bases clipped from V and 6 bases from J, the junction kept 11 bases outside the gene matches. Germline CDR1 LGHDT, CDR2 YNNKEL (reference sequence). CDR3 region: CASSLRRLAGTINEQFF. CDR3 nucleotides: TGTGCCAGCAGCCTCAGAAGACTAGCGGGAACCATCAATGAGCAGTTCTTC.